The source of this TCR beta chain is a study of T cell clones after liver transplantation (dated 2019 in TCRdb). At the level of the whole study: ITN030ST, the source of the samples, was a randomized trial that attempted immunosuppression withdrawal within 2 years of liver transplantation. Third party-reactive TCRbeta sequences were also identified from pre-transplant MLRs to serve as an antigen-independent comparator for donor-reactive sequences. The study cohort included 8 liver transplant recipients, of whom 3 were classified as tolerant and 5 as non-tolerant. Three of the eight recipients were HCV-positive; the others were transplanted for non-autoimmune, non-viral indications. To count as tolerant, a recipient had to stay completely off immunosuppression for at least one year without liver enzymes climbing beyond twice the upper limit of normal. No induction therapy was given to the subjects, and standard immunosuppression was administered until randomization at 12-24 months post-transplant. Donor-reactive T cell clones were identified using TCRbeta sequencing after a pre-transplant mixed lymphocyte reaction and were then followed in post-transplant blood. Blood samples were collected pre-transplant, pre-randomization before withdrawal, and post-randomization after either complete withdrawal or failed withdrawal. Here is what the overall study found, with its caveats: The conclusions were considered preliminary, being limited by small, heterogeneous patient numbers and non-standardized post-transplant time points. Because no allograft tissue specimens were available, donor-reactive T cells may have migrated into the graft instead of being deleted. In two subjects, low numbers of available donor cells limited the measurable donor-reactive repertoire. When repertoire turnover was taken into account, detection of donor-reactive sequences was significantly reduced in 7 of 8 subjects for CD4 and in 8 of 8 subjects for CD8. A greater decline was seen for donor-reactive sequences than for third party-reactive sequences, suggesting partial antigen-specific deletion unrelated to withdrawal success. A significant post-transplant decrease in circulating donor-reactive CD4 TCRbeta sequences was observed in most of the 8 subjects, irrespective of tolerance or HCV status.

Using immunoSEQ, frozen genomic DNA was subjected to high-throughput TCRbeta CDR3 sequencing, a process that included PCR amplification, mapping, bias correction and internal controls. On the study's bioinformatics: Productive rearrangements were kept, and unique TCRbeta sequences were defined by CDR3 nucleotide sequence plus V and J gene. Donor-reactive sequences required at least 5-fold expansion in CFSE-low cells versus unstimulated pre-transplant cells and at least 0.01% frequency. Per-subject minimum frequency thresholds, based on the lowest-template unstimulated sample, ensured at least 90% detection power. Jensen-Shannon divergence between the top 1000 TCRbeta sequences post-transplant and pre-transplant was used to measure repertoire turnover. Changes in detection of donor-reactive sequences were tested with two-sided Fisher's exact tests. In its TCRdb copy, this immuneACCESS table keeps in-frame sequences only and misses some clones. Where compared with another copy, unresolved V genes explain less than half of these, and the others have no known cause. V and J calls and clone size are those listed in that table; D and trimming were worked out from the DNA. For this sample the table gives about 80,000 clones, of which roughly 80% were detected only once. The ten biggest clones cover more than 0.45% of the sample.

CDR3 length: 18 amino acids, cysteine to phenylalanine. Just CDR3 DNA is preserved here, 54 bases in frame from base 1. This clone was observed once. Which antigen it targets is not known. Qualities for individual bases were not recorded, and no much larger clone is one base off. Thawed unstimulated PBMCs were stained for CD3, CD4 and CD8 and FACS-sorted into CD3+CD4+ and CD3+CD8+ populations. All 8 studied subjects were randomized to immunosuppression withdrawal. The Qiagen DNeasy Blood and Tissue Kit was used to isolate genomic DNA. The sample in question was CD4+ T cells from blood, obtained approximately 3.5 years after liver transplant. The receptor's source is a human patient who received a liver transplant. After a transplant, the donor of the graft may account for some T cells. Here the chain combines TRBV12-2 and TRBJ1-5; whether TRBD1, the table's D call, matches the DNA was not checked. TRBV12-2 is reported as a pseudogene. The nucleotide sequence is TGTGCAAGTCGCTTAGCGTATCCCAGATGGCAGGGTGCGTCAGCCCAGCATTTT. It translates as CASRLAYPRWQGASAQHF.